The entry that follows covers one T cell receptor (beta chain) sequence. The data stem from a study of blood T cells in healthy people across ages. Then a second PCR, running roughly 7 to 11 cycles, was carried out with a sample-barcoded 5' primer and a J-beta primer mix. MiXCR, applied by TCRdb to the 5' RACE reads, yields one record per CDR3 protein. The table shows a few hundred thousand distinct CDR3 sequences, with around 29% occurring only once. This CDR3 spans 14 amino acids. Germline lookup yields CDR1 MGHRA and CDR2 YSYEKL. Deletions cut 2 bases from V and 4 bases from J, with 9 bases between.

The chain combines TRBV4-1 with TRBJ2-1; D remains unclear. This sequence originates from a woman in her 70s in good health. Input material: blood. CDR3 bases: TGCGCCAGCAGCCAAACCCCACCGTACAATGAGCAGTTCTTC. Its protein is CASSQTPPYNEQFF.